The TCR beta chain under discussion was sequenced for a study of T cell responses to AZD1222 COVID-19 vaccine. Overall study context: Second doses at about 4 or about 12 weeks were pooled.

Sequencing used immunoSEQ multiplex PCR; TCRdb keeps in-frame clones, though not all of them. The data hold some 130,000 clones, with 90% observed a single time. Whole-study findings and limits: Reports indicate that nearly half of spike-specific TCRs are directed at unmutated variant regions. There were mostly white British donors and more females than males, and clonal diversity was possibly underestimated.

V was shortened by 10 bases and J by 2 bases, with 26 bases between the two germline ends. In germline, CDR1 is SNHLY, CDR2 FYNNEI. This CDR3 contains 17 residues. As concerns this clone: Its antigen remains unidentified.

The source is an adult in good health. The V gene is TRBV2, the J gene TRBJ1-1; a weak D match, TRBD1 (5 bases). The specimen comprised peripheral blood, sampled on day 0 of AZD1222 vaccination. The CDR3 sequence: CAIEESVLGDRNTEAFF. CDR3 bases: TGTGCCATCGAAGAGAGTGTTTTGGGGGACCGAAACACTGAAGCTTTCTTT.